Listed below are T cell receptor beta chains from one sample, sequenced in a study of early T cells in non-severe SARS-CoV-2 infection. One entry per CDR3 protein, called by TCRdb with MiXCR from the 5' RACE reads. The sample carries 64,000 or so distinct CDR3 sequences, less than 15% recorded once. The specimen was whole blood. Receptor source: an adult who was a healthcare worker with PCR-confirmed SARS-CoV-2 infection or an uninfected control (not recorded which). CDR3s include the opening cysteine and the closing phenylalanine or tryptophan. D genes are given only for firm matches. Some rows have no size entry. The others give once, few or many, or a class for an expanded clone.

j_call clone_size d_call v_call cdr3_nt cdr3_aa
TRBJ2-7 NA NA TRBV7-2 TGTGCCAGCAGCTTAGCCGCAACCTACGAGCAGTACTTC CASSLAATYEQYF
TRBJ2-7 NA TRBD1 TRBV7-9 TGTGCCAGCAGCACGACGGGACAGGGGGCGGCCTACGAGCAGTACTTC CASSTTGQGAAYEQYF
TRBJ2-3 many NA TRBV20-1 TGCAGTGCCCCTGGGACTCCCACAGATACGCAGTATTTT CSAPGTPTDTQYF
TRBJ2-2 NA TRBD1 TRBV18 TGTGCCAGCTCGCAGACAGGGGGCACCGGGGAGCTGTTTTTT CASSQTGGTGELFF
TRBJ2-5 few TRBD2 TRBV3-1 TGTGCCAGCAGCCAAGGACTAGCGGGAGCTCAAGAGACCCAGTACTTC CASSQGLAGAQETQYF
TRBJ2-3 few NA TRBV12-3/TRBV12-4 TGTGCCAGCAGTTTGGGCGGGGTGTACGCAGATACGCAGTATTTT CASSLGGVYADTQYF
TRBJ2-7 few TRBD2 TRBV20-1 TGCAGTGCTAGAGATCTCGCGGGGGACTCCTACGAGCAGTACTTC CSARDLAGDSYEQYF
TRBJ2-3 many NA TRBV2 TGTGCCAGCGAGGGAACAGGGAGCACAGATACGCAGTATTTT CASEGTGSTDTQYF
TRBJ1-2 many NA TRBV15 TGTGCCACCAGCAGAGATTTGGCCAGCCATAACTATGGCTACACCTTC CATSRDLASHNYGYTF
TRBJ1-5 few TRBD1 TRBV9 TGTGCCAGCAGCGACGGACAGGGGAGAGATCAGCCCCAGCATTTT CASSDGQGRDQPQHF
TRBJ2-1 many TRBD1 TRBV15 TGTGCCACCAGCAGAGTCGGGACAGGGACCCATCTCAGCTCCTACAATGAGCAGTTCTTC CATSRVGTGTHLSSYNEQFF
TRBJ2-7 many NA TRBV7-9 TGTGCCAGCAGCGAATACTCCTACGAGCAGTACTTC CASSEYSYEQYF
TRBJ1-4 few NA TRBV12-3/TRBV12-4 TGTGCCAGCAGCCCCTCGTCCCTGACTAATGAAAAACTGTTTTTT CASSPSSLTNEKLFF
TRBJ2-2 many TRBD1 TRBV12-3/TRBV12-4 TGTGCCAGCAGTTTGACAGGGATTGGGGAGCTGTTTTTT CASSLTGIGELFF
TRBJ2-2 NA TRBD2 TRBV24-1 TGTGCCACCAGTGACCAGCGGGGGGGCACCGGGGAGCTGTTTTTT CATSDQRGGTGELFF
TRBJ2-3 NA TRBD1 TRBV30 TGTGCCTGGAGCCTACAGGGGGCAGATACGCAGTATTTT CAWSLQGADTQYF
TRBJ1-1 many TRBD1 TRBV30 TGTGCCTGGACCATGACAGGGGGCGAGGCTGAAGCTTTCTTT CAWTMTGGEAEAFF
TRBJ1-6 NA NA TRBV27 TGTGCCAGCAGTTTAAAATGGCAGGGAGCACCCCTCCACTTT CASSLKWQGAPLHF
TRBJ1-1 NA NA TRBV3-1 TGTGCCAGCAGCTCCCCACCGAACACTGAAGCTTTCTTT CASSSPPNTEAFF
TRBJ2-7 NA NA TRBV5-1 TGCGCCAGCAGCTTGTCCGCAGGCCTTTCCTACGAGCAGTACTTC CASSLSAGLSYEQYF
TRBJ2-2 NA NA TRBV29-1 TGCAGCGTTGTAGCGAACACCGGGGAGCTGTTTTTT CSVVANTGELFF
TRBJ2-3 many TRBD2 TRBV20-1 TGCAGTTCGAGAGACGGGAGGGATAGCACAGATACGCAGTATTTT CSSRDGRDSTDTQYF
TRBJ2-7 NA TRBD2 TRBV6-5 TGTGCCAGCAGTTACTCGAGCGGGGGGGCCGGCGAGCAGTACTTC CASSYSSGGAGEQYF
TRBJ2-1 NA TRBD2 TRBV14 TGTGCCAGCAGCCTCGGGACTAGCGGGGGGAGAAATGAGCAGTTCTTC CASSLGTSGGRNEQFF
TRBJ2-3 many NA TRBV9 TGTGCCAGCAGCGAACAGTTCACAGATACGCAGTATTTT CASSEQFTDTQYF
TRBJ1-5 NA NA TRBV5-6 TGTGCCAGCAGCTTGAGGGGACCTAGCAATCAGCCCCAGCATTTT CASSLRGPSNQPQHF
TRBJ2-3 few NA TRBV10-3 TGTGCCATCAGGGATCCTAAAGGGGGAGATACGCAGTATTTT CAIRDPKGGDTQYF
TRBJ1-3 many NA TRBV10-3 TGTGCCATCACCCCCGAGGGGAGTGGAAACACCATATATTTT CAITPEGSGNTIYF
TRBJ2-7 many TRBD1 TRBV29-1 TGCAGCGTTGAAGGGGACAGGGGAGTCTACGAGCAGTACTTC CSVEGDRGVYEQYF
TRBJ1-6 few NA TRBV4-3 TGCGCCAGCAGCCAGAGGGACGGGATAGGTTCACCCCTCCACTTT CASSQRDGIGSPLHF
TRBJ1-3 many NA TRBV4-3 TGCGCCAGCAGCCAAGACCCATCGGCGGGGCTCTCTGGAAACACCATATATTTT CASSQDPSAGLSGNTIYF
TRBJ2-2 NA NA TRBV10-2 TGCGCCAGCAGGGTGCGGGGCACCGGGGAGCTGTTTTTT CASRVRGTGELFF
TRBJ2-4 NA NA TRBV5-1 TGCGCCAGCAGGGGCCTCCCAGCCAAAAACATTCAGTACTTC CASRGLPAKNIQYF
TRBJ1-1 few NA TRBV3-1 TGTGCCAGCAGCCAAGAGGGGCCGAAAGCTTTCTTT CASSQEGPKAFF
TRBJ2-2 few NA TRBV7-9 TGTGCCAGCAACCCCTACACCGGGGAGCTGTTTTTT CASNPYTGELFF
TRBJ2-5 few TRBD1 TRBV20-1 TGCAGTGCTACTTCCCAGGGGGCGCGTGAAGAGACCCAGTACTTC CSATSQGAREETQYF
TRBJ1-1 NA TRBD1 TRBV9 TGTGCCAGCAGCTGGACAGGTGAGGTCACTGAAGCTTTCTTT CASSWTGEVTEAFF
TRBJ2-1 once TRBD2 TRBV20-1 TGCAGTGCTAGTGGACTAGCGGGCGACCATCCACTTTCCTACAATGAGCAGTTCTTC CSASGLAGDHPLSYNEQFF
TRBJ2-4 NA NA TRBV3-1 TGTGCCAGCAGCCAAGATTTCGGGGGTGGAAAAAACATTCAGTACTTC CASSQDFGGGKNIQYF
TRBJ1-3 NA NA TRBV15 TGTGCCACCAGCAGAGATGTGGGGGACTTCTCAGGAAACACCATATATTTT CATSRDVGDFSGNTIYF